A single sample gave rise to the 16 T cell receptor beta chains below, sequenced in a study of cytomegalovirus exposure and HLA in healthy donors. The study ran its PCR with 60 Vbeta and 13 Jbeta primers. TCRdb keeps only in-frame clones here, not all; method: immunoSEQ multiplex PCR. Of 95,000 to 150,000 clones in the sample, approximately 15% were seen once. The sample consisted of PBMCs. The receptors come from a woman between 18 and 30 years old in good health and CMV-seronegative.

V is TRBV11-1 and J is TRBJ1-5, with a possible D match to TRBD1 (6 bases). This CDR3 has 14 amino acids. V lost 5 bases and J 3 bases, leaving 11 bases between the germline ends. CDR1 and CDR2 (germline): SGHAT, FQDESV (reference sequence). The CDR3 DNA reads TGTGCCAGCAGCCAAGACAGGTCCAATCAGCCCCAGCATTTT. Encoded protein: CASSQDRSNQPQHF.

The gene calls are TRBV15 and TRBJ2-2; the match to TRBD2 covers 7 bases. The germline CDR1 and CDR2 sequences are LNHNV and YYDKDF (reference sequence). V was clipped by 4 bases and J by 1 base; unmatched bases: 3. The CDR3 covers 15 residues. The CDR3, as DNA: TGTGCCACCAGCAAGGGGAGGGTGAACACCGGGGAGCTGTTTTTT. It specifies CATSKGRVNTGELFF.

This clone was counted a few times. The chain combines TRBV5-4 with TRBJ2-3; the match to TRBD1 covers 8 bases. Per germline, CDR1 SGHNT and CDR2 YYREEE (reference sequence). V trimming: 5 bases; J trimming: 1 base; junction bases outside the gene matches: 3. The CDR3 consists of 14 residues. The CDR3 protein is CASRDRGGTDTQYF. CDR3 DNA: TGTGCCAGCAGAGACAGGGGTGGCACAGATACGCAGTATTTT.

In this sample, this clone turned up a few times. DNA for the CDR3: TGTGCCAGTAGTATGCAGGACACATATAGCAATCAGCCCCAGCATTTT. Amino acid sequence: CASSMQDTYSNQPQHF. The chain couples TRBV19 to TRBJ1-5, with a weak D call TRBD1 (5 bases). Looked up from germline, CDR1 is LNHDA and CDR2 is SQIVND (reference sequence). This CDR3 comprises 16 residues. V dropped 3 bases and J dropped 0 bases, with 12 bases sitting between them.

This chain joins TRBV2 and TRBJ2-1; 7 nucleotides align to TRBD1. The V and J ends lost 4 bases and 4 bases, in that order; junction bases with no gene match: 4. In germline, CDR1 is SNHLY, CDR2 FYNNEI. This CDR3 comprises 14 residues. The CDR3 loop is CASSVEGAYNEQFF. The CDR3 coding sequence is TGTGCCAGCAGTGTAGAGGGGGCTTACAATGAGCAGTTCTTC.

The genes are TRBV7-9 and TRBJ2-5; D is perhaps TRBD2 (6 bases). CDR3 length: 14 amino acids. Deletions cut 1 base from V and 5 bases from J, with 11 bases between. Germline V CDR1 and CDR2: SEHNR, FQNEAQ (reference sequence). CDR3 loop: CASSLVPGVETQYF. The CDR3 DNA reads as TGTGCCAGCAGCTTAGTCCCGGGGGTGGAGACCCAGTACTTC.

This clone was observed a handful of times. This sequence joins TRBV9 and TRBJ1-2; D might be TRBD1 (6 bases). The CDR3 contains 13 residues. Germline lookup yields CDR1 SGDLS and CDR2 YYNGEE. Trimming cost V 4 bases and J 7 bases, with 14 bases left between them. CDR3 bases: TGTGCCAGCAGCCAGGGGCCCCAGCTTGGCTACACCTTC. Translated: CASSQGPQLGYTF.

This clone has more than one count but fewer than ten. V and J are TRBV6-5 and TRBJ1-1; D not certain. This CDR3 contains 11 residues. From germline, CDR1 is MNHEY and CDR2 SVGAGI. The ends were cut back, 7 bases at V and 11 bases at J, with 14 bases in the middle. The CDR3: CASKTQSGAFF. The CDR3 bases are TGTGCCAGCAAAACCCAATCGGGGGCTTTCTTT.

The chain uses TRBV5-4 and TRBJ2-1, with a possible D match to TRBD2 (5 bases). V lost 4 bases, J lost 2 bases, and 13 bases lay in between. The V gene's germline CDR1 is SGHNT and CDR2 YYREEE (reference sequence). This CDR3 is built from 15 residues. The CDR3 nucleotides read TGTGCCAGCAGCCGCGGGCCGCAAGCCTACAATGAGCAGTTCTTC. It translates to CASSRGPQAYNEQFF.

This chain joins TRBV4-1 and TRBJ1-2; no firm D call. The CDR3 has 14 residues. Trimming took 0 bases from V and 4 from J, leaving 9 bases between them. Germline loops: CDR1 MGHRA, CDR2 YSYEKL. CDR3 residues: CASSQEPRTYGYTF. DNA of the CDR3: TGCGCCAGCAGCCAAGAACCGCGAACCTATGGCTACACCTTC.

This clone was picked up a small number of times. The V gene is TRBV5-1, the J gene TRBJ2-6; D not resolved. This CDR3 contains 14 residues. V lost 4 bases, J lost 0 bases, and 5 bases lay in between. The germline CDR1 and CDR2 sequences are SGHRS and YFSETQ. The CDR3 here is CASSPVSGANVLTF. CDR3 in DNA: TGCGCCAGCAGCCCAGTCTCTGGGGCCAACGTCCTGACTTTC.

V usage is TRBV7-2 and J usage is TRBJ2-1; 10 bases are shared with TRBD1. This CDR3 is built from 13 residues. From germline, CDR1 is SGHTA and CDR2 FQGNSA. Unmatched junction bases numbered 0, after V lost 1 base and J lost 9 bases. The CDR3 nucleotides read TGTGCCAGCAGCTTAGGGACAGGGGGTGAGCAGTTCTTC. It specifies CASSLGTGGEQFF.

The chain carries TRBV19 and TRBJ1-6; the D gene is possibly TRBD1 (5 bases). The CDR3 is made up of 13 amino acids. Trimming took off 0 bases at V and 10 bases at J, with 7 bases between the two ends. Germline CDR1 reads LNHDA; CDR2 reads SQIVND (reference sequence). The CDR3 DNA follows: TGTGCCAGTAGTATAGACCGGACATCACCCCTCCACTTT. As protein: CASSIDRTSPLHF.

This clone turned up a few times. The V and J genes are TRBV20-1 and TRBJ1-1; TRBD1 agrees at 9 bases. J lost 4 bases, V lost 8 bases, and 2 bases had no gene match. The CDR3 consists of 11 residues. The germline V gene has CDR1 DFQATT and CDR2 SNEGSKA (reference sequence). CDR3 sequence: CSTTGGTEAFF. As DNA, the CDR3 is TGCAGTACGACAGGGGGCACTGAAGCTTTCTTT.

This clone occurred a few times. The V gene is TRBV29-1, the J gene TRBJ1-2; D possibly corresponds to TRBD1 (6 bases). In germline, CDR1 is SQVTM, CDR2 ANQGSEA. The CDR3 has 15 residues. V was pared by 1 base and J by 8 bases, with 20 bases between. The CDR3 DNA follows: TGCAGCGTTGAAGCGTGGGGGAAGGGGGAGCGGGGCTACACCTTC. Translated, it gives CSVEAWGKGERGYTF.

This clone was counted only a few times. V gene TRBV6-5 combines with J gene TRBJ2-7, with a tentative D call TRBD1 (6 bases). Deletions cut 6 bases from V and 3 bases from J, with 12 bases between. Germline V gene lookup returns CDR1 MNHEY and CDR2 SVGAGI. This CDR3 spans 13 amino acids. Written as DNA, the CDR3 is TGTGCCAGCAGCACCGCACAGGGCTACGAGCAGTACTTC. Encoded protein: CASSTAQGYEQYF.